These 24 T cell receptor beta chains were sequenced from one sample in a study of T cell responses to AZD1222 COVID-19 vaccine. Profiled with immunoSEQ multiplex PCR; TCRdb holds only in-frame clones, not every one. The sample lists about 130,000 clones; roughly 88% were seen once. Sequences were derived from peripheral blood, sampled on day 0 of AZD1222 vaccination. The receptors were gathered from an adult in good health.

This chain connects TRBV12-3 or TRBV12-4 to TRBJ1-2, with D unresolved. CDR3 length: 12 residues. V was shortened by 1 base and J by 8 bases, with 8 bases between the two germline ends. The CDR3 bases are TGTGCCAGCAGTTTAGAATATGAAGGCTACACCTTC. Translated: CASSLEYEGYTF.

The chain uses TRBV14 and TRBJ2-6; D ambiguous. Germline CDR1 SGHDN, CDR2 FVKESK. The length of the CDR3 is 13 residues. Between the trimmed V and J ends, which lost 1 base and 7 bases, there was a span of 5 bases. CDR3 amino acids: CASSQGRANVLTF. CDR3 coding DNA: TGTGCCAGCAGCCAAGGAAGAGCCAACGTCCTGACTTTC.

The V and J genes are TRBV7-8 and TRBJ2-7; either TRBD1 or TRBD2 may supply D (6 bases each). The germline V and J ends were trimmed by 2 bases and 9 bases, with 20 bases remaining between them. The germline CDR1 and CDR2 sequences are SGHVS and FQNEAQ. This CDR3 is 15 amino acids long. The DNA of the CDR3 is TGTGCCAGCAGCTTAACTCTGGGGGGCGAAGGTGCGCAGTACTTC. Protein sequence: CASSLTLGGEGAQYF.

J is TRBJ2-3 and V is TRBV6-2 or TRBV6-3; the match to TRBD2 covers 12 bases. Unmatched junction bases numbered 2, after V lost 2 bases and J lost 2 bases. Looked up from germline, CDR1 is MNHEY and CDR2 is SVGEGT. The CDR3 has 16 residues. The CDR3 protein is CASSYRTSGITDTQYF. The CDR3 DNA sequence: TGTGCCAGCAGTTACCGGACTAGCGGGATCACAGATACGCAGTATTTT.

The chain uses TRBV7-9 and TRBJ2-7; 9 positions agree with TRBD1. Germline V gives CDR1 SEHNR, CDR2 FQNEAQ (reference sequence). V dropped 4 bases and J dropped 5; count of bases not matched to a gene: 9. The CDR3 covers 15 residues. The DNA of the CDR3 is TGTGCCAGCAGCTCCAAACAGGGGGCTAGGAACGAGCAGTACTTC. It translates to CASSSKQGARNEQYF.

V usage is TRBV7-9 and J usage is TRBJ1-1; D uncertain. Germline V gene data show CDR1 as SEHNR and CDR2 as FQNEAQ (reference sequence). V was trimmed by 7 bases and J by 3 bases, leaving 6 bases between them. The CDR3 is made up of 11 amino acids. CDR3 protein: CASNRDTEAFF. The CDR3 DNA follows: TGTGCCAGCAACCGTGACACTGAAGCTTTCTTT.

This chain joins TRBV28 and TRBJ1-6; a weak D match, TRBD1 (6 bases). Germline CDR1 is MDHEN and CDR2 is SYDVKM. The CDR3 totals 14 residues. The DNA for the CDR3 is TGTGCAATAGGGGGGATGTCCTATAATTCACCCCTCCACTTT. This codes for CAIGGMSYNSPLHF.

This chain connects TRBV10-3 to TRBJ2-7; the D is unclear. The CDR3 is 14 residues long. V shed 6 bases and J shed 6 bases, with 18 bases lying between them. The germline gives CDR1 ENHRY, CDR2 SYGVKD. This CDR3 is CAIRVGRNEAEQYF. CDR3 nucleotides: TGTGCCATCAGGGTCGGACGCAACGAGGCCGAGCAGTACTTC.

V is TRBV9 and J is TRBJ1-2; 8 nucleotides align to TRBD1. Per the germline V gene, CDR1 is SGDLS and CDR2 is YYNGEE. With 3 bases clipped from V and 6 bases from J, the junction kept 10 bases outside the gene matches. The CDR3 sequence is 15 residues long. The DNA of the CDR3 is TGTGCCAGCAGCGACCAAGGACAGGGACTAAATGGCTACACCTTC. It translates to CASSDQGQGLNGYTF.

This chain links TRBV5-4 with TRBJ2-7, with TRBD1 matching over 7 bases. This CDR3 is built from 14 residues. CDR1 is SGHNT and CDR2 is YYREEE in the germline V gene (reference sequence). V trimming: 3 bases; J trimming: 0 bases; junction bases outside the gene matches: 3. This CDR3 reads CASSSGQTSYEQYF. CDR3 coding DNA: TGTGCCAGCAGCTCGGGACAGACCTCCTACGAGCAGTACTTC.

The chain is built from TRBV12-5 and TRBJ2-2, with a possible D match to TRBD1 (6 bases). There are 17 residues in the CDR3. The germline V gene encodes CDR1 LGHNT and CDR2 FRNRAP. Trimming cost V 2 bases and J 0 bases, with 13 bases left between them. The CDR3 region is CASGLRPGTPNTGELFF. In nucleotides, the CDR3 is TGTGCTAGTGGTTTGCGCCCCGGGACACCGAACACCGGGGAGCTGTTTTTT.

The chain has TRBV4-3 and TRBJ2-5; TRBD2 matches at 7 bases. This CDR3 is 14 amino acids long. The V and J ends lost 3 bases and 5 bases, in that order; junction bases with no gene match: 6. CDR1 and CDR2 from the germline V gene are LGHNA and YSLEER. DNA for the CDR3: TGCGCCAGCAGCCAGAGACTAGCCCGGGAGACCCAGTACTTC. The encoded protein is CASSQRLARETQYF.

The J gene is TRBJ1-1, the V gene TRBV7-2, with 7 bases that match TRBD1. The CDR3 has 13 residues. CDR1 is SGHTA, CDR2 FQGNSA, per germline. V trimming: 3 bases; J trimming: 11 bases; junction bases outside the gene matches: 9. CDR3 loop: CASSFDTGAMAFF. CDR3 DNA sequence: TGTGCCAGCAGCTTCGACACAGGGGCCATGGCTTTCTTT.

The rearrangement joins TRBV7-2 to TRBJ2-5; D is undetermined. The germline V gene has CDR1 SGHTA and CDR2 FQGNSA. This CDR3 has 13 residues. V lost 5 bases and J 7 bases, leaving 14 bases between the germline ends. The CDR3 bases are TGTGCCAGCAGCCCAGGATACGTTAGGACCCAGTACTTC. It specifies CASSPGYVRTQYF.

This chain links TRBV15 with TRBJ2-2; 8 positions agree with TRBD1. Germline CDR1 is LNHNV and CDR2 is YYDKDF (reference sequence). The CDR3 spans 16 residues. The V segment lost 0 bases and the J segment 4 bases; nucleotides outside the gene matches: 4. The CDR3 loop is CATSREVTGATGELFF. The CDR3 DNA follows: TGTGCCACCAGCAGAGAGGTGACAGGGGCCACCGGGGAGCTGTTTTTT.

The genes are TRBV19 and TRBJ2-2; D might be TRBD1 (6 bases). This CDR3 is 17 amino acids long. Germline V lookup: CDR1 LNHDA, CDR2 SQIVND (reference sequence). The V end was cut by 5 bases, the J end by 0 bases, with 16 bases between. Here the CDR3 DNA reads TGTGCCAGTAGTCCCCTCGAGGCAGGGGCGAACACCGGGGAGCTGTTTTTT. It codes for CASSPLEAGANTGELFF.

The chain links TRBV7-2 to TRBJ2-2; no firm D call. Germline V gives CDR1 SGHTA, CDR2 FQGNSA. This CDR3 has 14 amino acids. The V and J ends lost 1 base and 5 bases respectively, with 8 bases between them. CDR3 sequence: CASSLGSVTGELFF. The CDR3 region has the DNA TGTGCCAGCAGCTTAGGGTCCGTTACCGGGGAGCTGTTTTTT.

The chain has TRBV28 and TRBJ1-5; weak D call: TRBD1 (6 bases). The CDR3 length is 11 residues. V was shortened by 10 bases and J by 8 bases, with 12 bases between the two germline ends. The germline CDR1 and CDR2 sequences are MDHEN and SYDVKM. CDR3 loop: CATQGQEPQHF. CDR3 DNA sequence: TGTGCCACCCAGGGGCAGGAGCCCCAGCATTTT.

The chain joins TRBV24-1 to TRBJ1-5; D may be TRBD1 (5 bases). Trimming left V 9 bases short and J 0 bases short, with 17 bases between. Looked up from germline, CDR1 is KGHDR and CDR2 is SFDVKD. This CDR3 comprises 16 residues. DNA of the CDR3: TGTGCCACCCGCTGGGGGGGACTCTATAGCAATCAGCCCCAGCATTTT. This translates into CATRWGGLYSNQPQHF.

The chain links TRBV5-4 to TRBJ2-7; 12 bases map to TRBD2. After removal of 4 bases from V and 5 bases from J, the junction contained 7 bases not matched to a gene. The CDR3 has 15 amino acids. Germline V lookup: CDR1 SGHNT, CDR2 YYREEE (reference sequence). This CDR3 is CASSRGLAGTNEQYF. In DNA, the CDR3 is TGTGCCAGCAGCCGAGGACTAGCGGGGACTAACGAGCAGTACTTC.

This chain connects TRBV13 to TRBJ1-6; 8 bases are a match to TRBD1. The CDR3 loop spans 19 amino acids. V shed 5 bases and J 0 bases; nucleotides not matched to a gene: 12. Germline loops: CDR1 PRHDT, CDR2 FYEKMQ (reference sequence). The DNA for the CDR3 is TGTGCCAGCAGCACATCGATCGGACAGGGAAGCTCCTATAATTCACCCCTCCACTTT. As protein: CASSTSIGQGSSYNSPLHF.

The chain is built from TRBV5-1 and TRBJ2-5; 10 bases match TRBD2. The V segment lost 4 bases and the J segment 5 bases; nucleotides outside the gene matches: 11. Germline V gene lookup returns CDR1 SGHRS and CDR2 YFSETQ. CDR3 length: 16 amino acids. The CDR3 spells CASSPGVAGGGETQYF. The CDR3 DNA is TGCGCCAGCAGCCCAGGGGTAGCGGGAGGAGGTGAGACCCAGTACTTC.

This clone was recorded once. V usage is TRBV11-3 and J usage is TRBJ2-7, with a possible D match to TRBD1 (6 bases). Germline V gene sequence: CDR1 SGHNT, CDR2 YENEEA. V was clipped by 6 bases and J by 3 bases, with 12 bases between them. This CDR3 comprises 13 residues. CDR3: CASSLSTGYEQYF. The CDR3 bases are TGTGCCAGCAGTCTATCGACAGGCTACGAGCAGTACTTC. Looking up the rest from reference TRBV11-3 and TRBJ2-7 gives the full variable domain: EAGVVQSPRYKIIEKKQPVAFWCNPISGHNTLYWYLQNLGQGPELLIRYENEEAVDDSQLPKDRFSAERLKGVDSTLKIQPAELGDSAVYLCASSLSTGYEQYFGPGTRLTVT.

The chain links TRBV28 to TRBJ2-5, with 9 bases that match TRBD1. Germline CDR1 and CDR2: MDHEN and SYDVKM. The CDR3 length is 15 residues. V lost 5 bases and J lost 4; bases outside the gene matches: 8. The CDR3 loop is CASSPRDRERETQYF. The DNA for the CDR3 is TGTGCCAGCAGTCCGCGGGACAGGGAGAGAGAGACCCAGTACTTC.